This entry lists 10 T cell receptor beta chains sequenced from one sample in a study of control samples from healthy donors and cancer patients. The protocol was immunoSEQ multiplex PCR, while the TCRdb copy is restricted to in-frame clones and leaves out a portion. Of 110,000 or so clones in the sample, roughly 90% were seen once. Sequenced sample: blood. These receptors came from a man in his forties or fifties in good health.

This clone was observed once. CDR3 sequence (DNA): TGTGCCAGCAAAAGATCAGACCGCAATCAGCCCCAGCATTTT. This gives the protein CASKRSDRNQPQHF. This chain uses TRBV2 with TRBJ1-5, with D uncertain. The CDR3 length is 14 residues. Trimming pared 7 bases from V and 2 bases from J, leaving 12 bases between. From germline, CDR1 is SNHLY and CDR2 FYNNEI.

The V and J genes are TRBV18 and TRBJ2-2; D not resolved. The ends were cut back, 5 bases at V and 0 bases at J, with 4 bases in the middle. The CDR3 is 13 amino acids. Germline-derived CDR1 and CDR2 are KGHSH and LQKENI. CDR3 amino acids: CASSASNTGELFF. DNA of the CDR3: TGTGCCAGCTCAGCGTCGAACACCGGGGAGCTGTTTTTT.

V usage is TRBV27 and J usage is TRBJ2-7, with 12 nucleotides matching TRBD1. Trimming cost V 3 bases and J 13 bases; bases outside gene matches: 4. Germline CDR1 and CDR2: MNHEY and SMNVEV (reference sequence). This CDR3 has 12 amino acids. The CDR3 region is CASSFRDRGLYF. The CDR3 nucleotides read TGTGCCAGCAGTTTCCGGGACAGGGGGCTATACTTC.

This clone was counted only a few times. The chain couples TRBV3-1 (or the pseudogene TRBV3-2) to TRBJ1-5, with no clear D. The CDR3 contains 14 residues. V gave up 2 bases and J gave up 4 bases, with 9 bases separating them. Germline values: CDR1 LGHDT, CDR2 YNNKEL (reference sequence). In DNA form, the CDR3 reads TGTGCCAGCAGCCAATTGGCATCTAATCAGCCCCAGCATTTT. Amino acids: CASSQLASNQPQHF.

The chain combines TRBV12-3 or TRBV12-4 with TRBJ2-5; possibly TRBD2 for D (7 bases). The CDR3 runs to 13 residues. The V end lost 4 bases, the J end lost 5 bases, and 11 bases lay between the germline ends. The CDR3 here is CASSSWGGETQYF. The CDR3 nucleotides read TGTGCCAGCAGTTCATGGGGGGGCGAGACCCAGTACTTC.

The chain links TRBV5-6 to TRBJ1-2, with D unresolved. From germline, CDR1 is SGHDT and CDR2 YYEEEE. Deletions cut 0 bases from V and 7 bases from J, with 7 bases between. CDR3 length equals 12 residues. The CDR3 region has the DNA TGTGCCAGCAGCTTGGAATCTCTTGGCTACACCTTC. Its translation is CASSLESLGYTF.

This rearrangement joins TRBV7-9 to TRBJ1-2; D gene uncertain. CDR3 length: 14 amino acids. Germline V gives CDR1 SEHNR, CDR2 FQNEAQ (reference sequence). The V gene lost 5 bases and the J gene lost 4 bases, with 14 bases spanning the gap. The CDR3 region has the DNA TGTGCCAGCAGCCCACCTCAAACATCCTATGGCTACACCTTC. This codes for CASSPPQTSYGYTF.

Only a few counts were recorded for this clone. The chain joins TRBV11-2 to TRBJ2-2; D is tentatively TRBD1 or TRBD2 (6 bases each). V was shortened by 3 bases and J by 8 bases, with 19 bases between the two germline ends. Germline V lookup: CDR1 SGHAT, CDR2 FQNNGV. The CDR3 has 16 residues. The CDR3 region has the DNA TGTGCCAGCAGCTTGGGACGCGGGACACAGGAGGGGGAGCTGTTTTTT. It specifies CASSLGRGTQEGELFF.

The chain has TRBV13 and TRBJ1-2, with D possibly being TRBD1 (6 bases). The CDR3 covers 13 residues. From germline, CDR1 is PRHDT and CDR2 FYEKMQ (reference sequence). Trimming took 6 bases from V and 7 from J, leaving 15 bases between them. The CDR3 DNA reads TGTGCCAGCAGTTCGGACAGTAAGAGTGGCTACACCTTC. Its translation: CASSSDSKSGYTF.

The CDR3 DNA sequence: TGTGCCAGCAGTTTAAGGAATAAGCAGTTCTTC. Amino acids: CASSLRNKQFF. The chain links TRBV12-3 or TRBV12-4 to TRBJ2-1, with D uncertain. V was pared by 2 bases and J by 11 bases, with 7 bases between. The CDR3 totals 11 residues.